These T cell receptor beta chains were read from a single sample in a study of blood T cell repertoires in COVID-19. The data were produced by immunoSEQ multiplex PCR, yet TCRdb's version contains in-frame clones alone and is incomplete. The data show under 250,000 clones, about 90% seen once. Sequenced sample: peripheral blood. These receptor sequences come from a man in his fifties or sixties with COVID-19, enrolled during active disease. Both conserved end residues are part of each CDR3. A D gene is named only where the DNA matches it firmly.

v_call	j_call	d_call	cdr3_nt	cdr3_aa
TRBV28	TRBJ2-7	TRBD1	TGTGCCAGCAAGTACAGGGGGGCTAGCTCCTACGAGCAGTACTTC	CASKYRGASSYEQYF
TRBV11-2	TRBJ2-7	TRBD1	TGTGCCACCGACCAACAGGGGCCCTACGAGCAGTACTTC	CATDQQGPYEQYF
TRBV4-1	TRBJ2-5	NA	TGCGCCAGCAGCCAAGGAATATTGGGGGGGACATCCCAAGAGACCCAGTACTTC	CASSQGILGGTSQETQYF
TRBV3-1/TRBV3-2	TRBJ2-7	TRBD2	TGTGCCAGCAGCCAAGACTTAGCGGGAGTTATCTACGAGCAGTACTTC	CASSQDLAGVIYEQYF
TRBV19	TRBJ1-6	TRBD1	TGTGCCAGTAGTAGACAGGGGGCTAATTCACCCCTCCACTTT	CASSRQGANSPLHF
TRBV15	TRBJ2-5	NA	TGTGCCACCAGCAGAGAAACCCCGAGAGGAAAAGAGACCCAGTACTTC	CATSRETPRGKETQYF
TRBV30	TRBJ1-1	NA	TGTGCCTGGACCCGGTCCTATGGGGGCGGCACTGAAGCTTTCTTT	CAWTRSYGGGTEAFF
TRBV3-1/TRBV3-2	TRBJ2-5	NA	TGTGCCAGCAGCCTTCTCCCTCAAGAGACCCAGTACTTC	CASSLLPQETQYF
TRBV3-1/TRBV3-2	TRBJ2-3	NA	TGTGCCAGCAGCTTTTTAAATACAGATACGCAGTATTTT	CASSFLNTDTQYF
TRBV7-9	TRBJ2-6	TRBD1	TGTGCCAGCAGCTCCAACAGGGGCTCTGGGGCCAACGTCCTGACTTTC	CASSSNRGSGANVLTF
TRBV6-5	TRBJ2-7	NA	TGTGCCAGCAGATCAGGGTTTAGCTCCTACGAGCAGTACTTC	CASRSGFSSYEQYF
TRBV9	TRBJ1-1	NA	TGTGCCAGCAGCGCAGGAGGTGAGGCCACTGAAGCTTTCTTT	CASSAGGEATEAFF
TRBV6-5	TRBJ2-1	TRBD1	TGTGCCAGCACCCCGGACAGGGGAGGGTACAATGAGCAGTTCTTC	CASTPDRGGYNEQFF
TRBV27	TRBJ2-7	TRBD1	TGTGCCAGCAGTTTCGGGACAGGGGGGAGCCGGGAGCAGTACTTC	CASSFGTGGSREQYF
TRBV7-2	TRBJ2-7	TRBD2	TGTGCCAGCAGCCCAGGACTAGCGGTAACCTACGAGCAGTACTTC	CASSPGLAVTYEQYF
TRBV4-1	TRBJ2-3	NA	TGCGCCAGCAGCCAACCTTATCAGGCCCTAGCGAGTTTCACAGATACGCAGTATTTT	CASSQPYQALASFTDTQYF
TRBV27	TRBJ2-7	NA	TGTGCCAGCAGCCCTGAGTCTGGCGGGACCTTCTGGGAGCAGTACTTC	CASSPESGGTFWEQYF
TRBV7-2	TRBJ2-7	NA	TGTGCCAGCAGCTCTCCAGCGGACTACGAGCAGTACTTC	CASSSPADYEQYF
TRBV19	TRBJ2-7	TRBD2	TGTGCCAGTAGTAAGCGGGGGGTCTCCTACGAGCAGTACTTC	CASSKRGVSYEQYF
TRBV28	TRBJ1-1	NA	TGTGCCAGCAGTTTAACAGAGAACACTGAAGCTTTCTTT	CASSLTENTEAFF
TRBV27	TRBJ1-5	NA	TGTGCCAGCAGCCTTATGAGGGGCAATCAGCCCCAGCATTTT	CASSLMRGNQPQHF
TRBV5-1	TRBJ1-6	NA	TGCGCCAGCAGCTTGGGAGCAGGGAATTCACCCCTCCACTTT	CASSLGAGNSPLHF
TRBV19	TRBJ2-7	TRBD2	TGTGCCAGTAGTCACCCCGGGACTAGCTACGAGCAGTACTTC	CASSHPGTSYEQYF
TRBV5-4	TRBJ1-5	TRBD1	TGTGCCAGCAGCCAAGGACAGGGGGGGGATCAGCCCCAGCATTTT	CASSQGQGGDQPQHF
TRBV29-1	TRBJ2-1	TRBD2	TGCAGCGTTGAATCCCAGCGGGAGTGGGCCTACAATGAGCAGTTCTTC	CSVESQREWAYNEQFF
TRBV9	TRBJ1-1	TRBD1	TGTGCCAGCAGCTTCGGACAGGGGAACACTGAAGCTTTCTTT	CASSFGQGNTEAFF
TRBV19	TRBJ1-2	TRBD1	TGTGCCAGTAGTATACGGCCGGGACAGGGAGATGGCTACACCTTC	CASSIRPGQGDGYTF
TRBV7-8	TRBJ2-3	NA	TGTGCCAGCAGCTTGACTTACACAGATACGCAGTATTTT	CASSLTYTDTQYF
TRBV30	TRBJ2-7	TRBD2	TGTGCCTGGAGTGGACTAGCGGGCTCCTACGAGCAGTACTTC	CAWSGLAGSYEQYF
TRBV9	TRBJ2-3	NA	TGTGCCAGCAAGGTAGGAGTTTCTAGCACAGATACGCAGTATTTT	CASKVGVSSTDTQYF
TRBV24-1	TRBJ1-2	TRBD1	TGTGCCACCAGTGATACCGGGACAGGGTATGGCTACACCTTC	CATSDTGTGYGYTF
TRBV27	TRBJ2-1	TRBD2	TGTGCCAGCAGGCCAACTAGCGGGGGGGCCTTGGGCGAGCAGTTCTTC	CASRPTSGGALGEQFF